The 15 T cell receptor beta chains listed next were all sequenced from one sample in a study of cytomegalovirus exposure and HLA in healthy donors. The repertoire was sequenced with immunoSEQ multiplex PCR; TCRdb's copy has only in-frame clones and lacks some. Altogether more than 95,000 clones are present, 94% being singletons, with the ten largest covering 1% to 1.5%. The sequenced sample was PBMCs. The origin of the receptors is a young woman in good health and CMV-seronegative.

This chain joins TRBV5-6 and TRBJ1-1, with D perhaps TRBD1 (5 bases). V lost 4 bases, J lost 5 bases, and 15 bases lay in between. This CDR3 is built from 14 residues. CDR1 SGHDT and CDR2 YYEEEE come from the germline V gene. CDR3 nucleotides: TGTGCCAGCAGCCAAAACCCCGGGGGGACTGAAGCTTTCTTT. Its protein product is CASSQNPGGTEAFF.

For the CDR3, the DNA is TGTGCCAGTCTAAGTGGGGAGGCGGGATATCAGCCCCAGCATTTT. Its protein is CASLSGEAGYQPQHF. The genes are TRBV19 and TRBJ1-5; unclear D gene. CDR1 is LNHDA and CDR2 is SQIVND in the germline V gene (reference sequence). Trimming pared 8 bases from V and 5 bases from J, leaving 19 bases between. This CDR3 is 15 amino acids long.

This rearrangement joins TRBV6-5 to TRBJ1-6; D unclear. Trimming removed 0 bases at V and 9 bases at J, with 9 bases between. Germline-derived CDR1 and CDR2 are MNHEY and SVGAGI. This CDR3 contains 14 residues. In DNA, the CDR3 is TGTGCCAGCAGTTACTCGATTGGGCGTTCACCCCTCCACTTT. It specifies CASSYSIGRSPLHF.

This clone has just one count. The chain links TRBV2 to TRBJ2-1; TRBD2 aligns across 16 bases. With V trimmed by 5 bases and J by 8 bases, 6 bases remained unmatched. The CDR3 has 16 amino acids. Looked up from germline, CDR1 is SNHLY and CDR2 is FYNNEI. The CDR3 bases are TGTGCCAGCAGTTCGGGACTAGCGGGGGGGGCACATGAGCAGTTCTTC. Protein sequence: CASSSGLAGGAHEQFF.

The V gene is TRBV9, the J gene TRBJ2-1; TRBD1 aligns across 7 bases. CDR3 size: 15 residues. The V gene end was trimmed by 2 bases and the J gene end by 2 bases; junction bases not matched to a gene: 4. CDR1 is SGDLS and CDR2 is YYNGEE in the germline V gene. DNA of the CDR3: TGTGCCAGCAGCGTCCCAGGGGGAACCTACAATGAGCAGTTCTTC. Protein sequence: CASSVPGGTYNEQFF.

This clone came up a few times. V is TRBV6-5 and J is TRBJ2-5; D is uncertain. Looked up from germline, CDR1 is MNHEY and CDR2 is SVGAGI. The CDR3 sequence is 11 residues long. The V end lost 2 bases, the J end lost 5 bases, and 3 bases lay between the germline ends. The CDR3 region is CASSYGETQYF. The DNA of the CDR3 is TGTGCCAGCAGTTACGGCGAGACCCAGTACTTC.

This clone occurred once. The chain links TRBV9 to TRBJ1-1; unclear D gene. The ends were cut back, 7 bases at V and 4 bases at J, with 17 bases in the middle. CDR3 length equals 14 residues. The V gene's germline CDR1 is SGDLS and CDR2 YYNGEE. In DNA, the CDR3 is TGTGCCAGCTCTAGACGGCCTTCCGGCACTGAAGCTTTCTTT. It yields the protein CASSRRPSGTEAFF.

The chain recombines TRBV2 with TRBJ2-1, with 12 bases that match TRBD2. The CDR3 length is 15 residues. Per the germline V gene, CDR1 is SNHLY and CDR2 is FYNNEI. V dropped 5 bases and J dropped 8; count of bases not matched to a gene: 7. For the CDR3, the DNA is TGTGCCAGCAGTCCATTGACTAGCGGGAGAGATGAGCAGTTCTTC. Protein product: CASSPLTSGRDEQFF.

The chain links TRBV5-1 to TRBJ1-2; D unresolved. The V end lost 0 bases, the J end lost 0 bases, and 9 bases lay between the germline ends. Germline-derived CDR1 and CDR2 are SGHRS and YFSETQ. This CDR3 has 15 amino acids. The CDR3 reads CASSLEGDTNYGYTF. CDR3 DNA sequence: TGCGCCAGCAGCTTGGAGGGAGATACTAACTATGGCTACACCTTC.

The chain uses TRBV4-1 and TRBJ2-1; maybe TRBD1 (6 bases). Germline loops: CDR1 MGHRA, CDR2 YSYEKL. The CDR3 runs 17 residues. V lost 3 bases and J 2 bases, leaving 17 bases between the germline ends. The CDR3 region is CASSQLVVDSAYNEQFF. DNA for the CDR3: TGCGCCAGCAGCCAGCTGGTTGTGGACAGCGCCTACAATGAGCAGTTCTTC.

This rearrangement joins TRBV5-1 to TRBJ2-2, with D perhaps TRBD2 (6 bases). Trimming cost V 4 bases and J 6 bases, with 10 bases left between them. From germline, CDR1 is SGHRS and CDR2 YFSETQ. The CDR3 sequence is 13 residues long. The CDR3 DNA is TGCGCCAGCAGCGCGGAGGGCTCCGGGGAGCTGTTTTTT. Its protein is CASSAEGSGELFF.

The chain carries TRBV6-5 and TRBJ1-2, with 8 bases identical to TRBD1. Germline V gene lookup returns CDR1 MNHEY and CDR2 SVGAGI. V trimming: 6 bases; J trimming: 0 bases; junction bases outside the gene matches: 6. This CDR3 is 15 amino acids long. The DNA for the CDR3 is TGTGCCAGCAGCCCGACAGGGGTAGCTAACTATGGCTACACCTTC. Protein sequence: CASSPTGVANYGYTF.

The rearrangement uses TRBV28 and TRBJ1-5; D is undetermined. V lost 7 bases to trimming and J lost 3 bases, with 16 bases between them. This CDR3 is 15 amino acids long. Germline V CDR1 and CDR2: MDHEN, SYDVKM. CDR3 residues: CASTTRGSFNQPQHF. DNA for the CDR3: TGTGCCAGCACCACCCGGGGTTCTTTCAATCAGCCCCAGCATTTT.

The chain links TRBV19 to TRBJ1-1, with 8 bases that match TRBD1. The CDR3 is 18 amino acids. Germline V CDR1 and CDR2: LNHDA, SQIVND (reference sequence). The V segment lost 3 bases and the J segment 0 bases; nucleotides outside the gene matches: 12. The CDR3 DNA reads as TGTGCCAGTAGTATGCGATCGGGTTGGACAGGGATGAACACTGAAGCTTTCTTT. The encoded protein is CASSMRSGWTGMNTEAFF.

J is TRBJ2-7 and V is TRBV6-6, with a weak D call TRBD1 (6 bases). Between the trimmed V and J ends, which lost 6 bases and 2 bases, there was a span of 14 bases. The CDR3 has 14 residues. Germline CDR1 MNHNY, CDR2 SVGAGI (reference sequence). The CDR3 sequence: CASSHRTVTYEQYF. CDR3 nucleotide sequence: TGTGCCAGCAGCCACCGGACAGTGACCTACGAGCAGTACTTC.